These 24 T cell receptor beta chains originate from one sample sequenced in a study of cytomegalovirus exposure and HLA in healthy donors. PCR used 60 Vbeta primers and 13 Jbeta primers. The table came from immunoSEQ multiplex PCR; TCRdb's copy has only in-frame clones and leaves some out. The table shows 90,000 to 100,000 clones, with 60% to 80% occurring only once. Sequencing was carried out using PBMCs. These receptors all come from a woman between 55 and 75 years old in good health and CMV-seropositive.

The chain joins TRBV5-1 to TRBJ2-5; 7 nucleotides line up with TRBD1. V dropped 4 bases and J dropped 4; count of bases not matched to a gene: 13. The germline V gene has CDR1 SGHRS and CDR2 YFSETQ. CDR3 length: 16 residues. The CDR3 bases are TGCGCCAGCAGCCGATACAGGGGCTCCCGGGGAGAGACCCAGTACTTC. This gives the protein CASSRYRGSRGETQYF.

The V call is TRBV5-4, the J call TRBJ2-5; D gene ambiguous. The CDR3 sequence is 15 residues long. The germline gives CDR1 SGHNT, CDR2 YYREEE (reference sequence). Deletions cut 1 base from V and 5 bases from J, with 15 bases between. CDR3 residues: CASSLIQLRLETQYF. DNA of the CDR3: TGTGCCAGCAGCTTGATACAGCTTAGATTGGAGACCCAGTACTTC.

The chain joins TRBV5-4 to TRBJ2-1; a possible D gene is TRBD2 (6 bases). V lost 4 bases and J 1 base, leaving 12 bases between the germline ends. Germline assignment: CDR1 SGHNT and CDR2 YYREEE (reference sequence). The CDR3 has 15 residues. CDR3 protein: CASSPPGDSYNEQFF. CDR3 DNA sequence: TGTGCCAGCAGCCCCCCGGGGGATTCCTACAATGAGCAGTTCTTC.

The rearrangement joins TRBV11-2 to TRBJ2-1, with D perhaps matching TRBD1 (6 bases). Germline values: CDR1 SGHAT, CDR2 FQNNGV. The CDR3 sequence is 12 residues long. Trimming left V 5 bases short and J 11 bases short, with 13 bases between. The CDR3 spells CASSPQGGKQFF. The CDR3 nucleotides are TGTGCCAGCAGCCCCCAAGGGGGAAAGCAGTTCTTC.

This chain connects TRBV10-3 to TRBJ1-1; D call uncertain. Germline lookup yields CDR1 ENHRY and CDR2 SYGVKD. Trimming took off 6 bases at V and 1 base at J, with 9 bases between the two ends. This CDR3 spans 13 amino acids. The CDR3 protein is CAIREGENTEAFF. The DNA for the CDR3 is TGTGCCATCAGGGAAGGAGAGAACACTGAAGCTTTCTTT.

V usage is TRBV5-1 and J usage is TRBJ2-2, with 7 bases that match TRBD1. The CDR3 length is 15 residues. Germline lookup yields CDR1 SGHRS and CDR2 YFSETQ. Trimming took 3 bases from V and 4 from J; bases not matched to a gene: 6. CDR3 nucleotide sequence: TGCGCCAGCAGCTGGGGACAGCAATCCACCGGGGAGCTGTTTTTT. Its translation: CASSWGQQSTGELFF.

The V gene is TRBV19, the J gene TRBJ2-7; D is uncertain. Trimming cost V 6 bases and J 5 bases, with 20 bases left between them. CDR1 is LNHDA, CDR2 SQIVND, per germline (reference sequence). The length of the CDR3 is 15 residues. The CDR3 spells CASSDSVILPHEQYF. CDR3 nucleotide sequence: TGTGCCAGTAGCGATTCCGTTATACTCCCCCACGAGCAGTACTTC.

CDR3 coding DNA: TGTGCCAGCAGCGGGGGGCGTGGTGAGCAGTTCTTC. Its protein is CASSGGRGEQFF. The rearrangement uses TRBV9 and TRBJ2-1, with D perhaps matching TRBD1 (6 bases). The V end was cut by 3 bases, the J end by 9 bases, with 10 bases between. The CDR3 totals 12 residues. Germline values: CDR1 SGDLS, CDR2 YYNGEE.

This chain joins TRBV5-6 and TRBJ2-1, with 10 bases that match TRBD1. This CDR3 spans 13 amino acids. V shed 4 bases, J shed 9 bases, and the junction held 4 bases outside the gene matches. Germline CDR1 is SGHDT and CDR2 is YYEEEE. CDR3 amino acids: CASSLTGGREQFF. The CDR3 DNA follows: TGTGCCAGCAGCCTGACAGGGGGCCGTGAGCAGTTCTTC.

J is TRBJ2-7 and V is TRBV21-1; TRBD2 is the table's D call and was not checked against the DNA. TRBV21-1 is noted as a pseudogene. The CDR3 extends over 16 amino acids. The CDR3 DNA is TGTGCCAGCAGCAAAGAACTAGCGGGAGGGCCCCACGAGCAGTACTTC. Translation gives CASSKELAGGPHEQYF.

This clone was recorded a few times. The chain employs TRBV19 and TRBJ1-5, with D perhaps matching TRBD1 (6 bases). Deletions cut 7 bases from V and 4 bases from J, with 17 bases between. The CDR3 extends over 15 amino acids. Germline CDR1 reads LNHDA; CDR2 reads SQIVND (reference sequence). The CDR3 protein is CASTTLGTLNQPQHF. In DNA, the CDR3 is TGTGCCAGTACCACTTTAGGGACATTGAATCAGCCCCAGCATTTT. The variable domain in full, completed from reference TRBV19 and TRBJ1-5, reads DGGITQSPKYLFRKEGQNVTLSCEQNLNHDAMYWYRQDPGQGLRLIYYSQIVNDFQKGDIAEGYSVSREKKESFPLTVTSAQKNPTAFYLCASTTLGTLNQPQHFGDGTRLSIL.

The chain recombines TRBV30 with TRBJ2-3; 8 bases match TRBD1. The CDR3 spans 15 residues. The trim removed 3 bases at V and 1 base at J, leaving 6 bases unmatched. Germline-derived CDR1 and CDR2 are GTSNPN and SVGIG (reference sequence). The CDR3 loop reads CAWSFGQGRTDTQYF. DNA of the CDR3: TGTGCCTGGAGCTTCGGACAGGGCCGCACAGATACGCAGTATTTT.

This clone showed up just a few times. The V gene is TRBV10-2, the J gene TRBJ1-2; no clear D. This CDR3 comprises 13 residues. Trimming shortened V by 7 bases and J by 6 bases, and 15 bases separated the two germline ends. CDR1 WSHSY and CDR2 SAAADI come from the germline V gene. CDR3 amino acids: CASKPATGNGYTF. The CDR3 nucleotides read TGCGCCAGCAAACCGGCAACGGGAAATGGCTACACCTTC.

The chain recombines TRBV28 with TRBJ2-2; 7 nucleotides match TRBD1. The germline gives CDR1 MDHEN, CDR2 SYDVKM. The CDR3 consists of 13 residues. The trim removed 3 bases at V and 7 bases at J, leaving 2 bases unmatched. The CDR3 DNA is TGTGCCAGCAGTTTTCAGGGGGTCGGGGAGCTGTTTTTT. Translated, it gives CASSFQGVGELFF.

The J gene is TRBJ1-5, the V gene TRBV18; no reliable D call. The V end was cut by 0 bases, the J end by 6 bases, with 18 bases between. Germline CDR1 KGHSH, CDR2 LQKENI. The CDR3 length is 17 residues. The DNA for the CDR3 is TGTGCCAGCTCACCACCTGGGAAGGGAGGGAAGGTTCAGCCCCAGCATTTT. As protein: CASSPPGKGGKVQPQHF.

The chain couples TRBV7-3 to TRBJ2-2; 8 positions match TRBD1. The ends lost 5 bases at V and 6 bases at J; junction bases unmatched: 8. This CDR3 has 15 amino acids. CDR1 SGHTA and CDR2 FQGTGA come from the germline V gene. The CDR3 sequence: CASSVSGTGSGELFF. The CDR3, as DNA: TGTGCCAGCAGCGTCTCCGGGACAGGCTCCGGGGAGCTGTTTTTT.

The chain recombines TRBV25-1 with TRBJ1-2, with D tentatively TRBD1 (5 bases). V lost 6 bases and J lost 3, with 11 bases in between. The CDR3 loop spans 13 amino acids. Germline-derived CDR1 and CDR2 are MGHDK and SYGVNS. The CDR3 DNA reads TGTGCCAGCAGGCAGGGTCTACACTATGGCTACACCTTC. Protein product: CASRQGLHYGYTF.

The CDR3 here is CASSPEGQVYQPQHF. The CDR3 DNA sequence: TGTGCCAGCTCACCCGAGGGACAGGTTTATCAGCCCCAGCATTTT. V usage is TRBV18 and J usage is TRBJ1-5; 8 positions agree with TRBD1. Germline V CDR1 and CDR2: KGHSH, LQKENI. V was clipped by 3 bases and J by 5 bases; unmatched bases: 6. This CDR3 region has 15 residues. Variable domain in full (rest from reference TRBV18 and TRBJ1-5): NAGVMQNPRHLVRRRGQEARLRCSPMKGHSHVYWYRQLPEEGLKFMVYLQKENIIDESGMPKERFSAEFPKEGPSILRIQQVVRGDSAAYFCASSPEGQVYQPQHFGDGTRLSIL.

CDR3 sequence reads: CASSLGGTGGGEQYF. The DNA for the CDR3 is TGTGCCAGCAGCTTGGGAGGGACTGGTGGAGGCGAGCAGTACTTC. The chain couples TRBV5-4 to TRBJ2-7, with TRBD2 as a possible D gene (6 bases). V shed 0 bases and J shed 6 bases, with 16 bases lying between them. CDR3 size: 15 residues. In germline, CDR1 is SGHNT, CDR2 YYREEE (reference sequence).

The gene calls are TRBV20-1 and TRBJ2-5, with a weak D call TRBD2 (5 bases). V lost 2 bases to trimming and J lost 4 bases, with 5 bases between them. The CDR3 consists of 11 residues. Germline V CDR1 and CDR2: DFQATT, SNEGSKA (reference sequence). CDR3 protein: CSARLAETQYF. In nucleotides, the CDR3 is TGCAGTGCTAGACTAGCAGAGACCCAGTACTTC.

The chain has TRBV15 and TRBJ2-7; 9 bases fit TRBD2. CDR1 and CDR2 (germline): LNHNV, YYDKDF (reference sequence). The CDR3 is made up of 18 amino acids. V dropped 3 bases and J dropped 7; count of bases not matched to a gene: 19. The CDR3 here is CATSSRRGGAGGPGEQYF. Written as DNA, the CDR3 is TGTGCCACCAGCAGTAGGCGGGGCGGGGCGGGAGGGCCCGGAGAGCAGTACTTC.

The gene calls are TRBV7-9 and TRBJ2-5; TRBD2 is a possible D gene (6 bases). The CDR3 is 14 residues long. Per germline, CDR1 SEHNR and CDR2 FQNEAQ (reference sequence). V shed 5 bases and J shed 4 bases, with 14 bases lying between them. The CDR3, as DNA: TGTGCCAGCAGCCACACCACCGGGGGAGAGACCCAGTACTTC. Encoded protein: CASSHTTGGETQYF.

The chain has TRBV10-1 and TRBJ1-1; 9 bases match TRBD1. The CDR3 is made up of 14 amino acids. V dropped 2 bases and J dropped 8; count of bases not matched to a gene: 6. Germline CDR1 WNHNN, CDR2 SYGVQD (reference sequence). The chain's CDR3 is CASSEGTGRTEAFF. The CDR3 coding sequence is TGCGCCAGCAGTGAGGGGACAGGGAGAACCGAAGCTTTCTTT.

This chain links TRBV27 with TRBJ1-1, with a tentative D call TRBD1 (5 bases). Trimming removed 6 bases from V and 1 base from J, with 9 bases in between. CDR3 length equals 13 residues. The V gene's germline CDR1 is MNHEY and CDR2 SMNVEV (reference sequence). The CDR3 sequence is CASRAGSNTEAFF. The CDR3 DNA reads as TGTGCCAGCAGGGCAGGGTCGAACACTGAAGCTTTCTTT.